This TCR beta chain originates from a study of identifying expanded T cells in peripheral blood (dated by TCRdb to between 2018 and 2020). Regarding the research as a whole: Four technical replicates, made by sequencing separate aliquots from the same pool of genomic DNA, were compared pairwise. Broad study findings and their caveats: Both the number of clones called differentially abundant and the false-positive rate were significantly reduced by the beta-binomial model across all healthy-donor time intervals. In all healthy donors, the variance in clone template counts between samples taken two weeks apart rose significantly as total template count increased. The authors expected biological variance in healthy repertoires might increase further over much longer intervals such as months to years. The binomial model flagged around 1.1 differentially abundant clones between technical replicates, compared with about 17 over approximately two weeks and 19 over around four weeks.

During the collection period, no infections or other immune events were recorded for the healthy donors. To calibrate time-dependent variance in a beta-binomial model of T-cell clone differential abundance, blood repertoires from healthy donors were used as a training cohort. The training cohort was composed of roughly ten healthy donors, 3 female and 7 male. The donors were between roughly 29 and 65 years old, with an average age of about 40 years. Whole blood was collected from each healthy donor at three time points spaced about 2 weeks apart and obtained from a commercial supplier. For immunosequencing, genomic DNA was extracted from unsorted whole blood. TCRbeta CDR3 regions were profiled by bias-controlled multiplex PCR amplification of genomic DNA with the immunoSEQ Assay. In the source study's methods: To quantify the absolute abundance of each unique TCRbeta CDR3 region, the sequences were collapsed and filtered. Two models were used to test differential abundance: a binomial model (Fisher-equivalent) and a beta-binomial model that adds time-dependent variance fitted from healthy donors. Clones with fewer than 5 combined templates were removed, and differential abundance was called for clones with a Benjamini-Hochberg FDR below 0.01. The form v = (b*log(k)+a)^2 was used to model beta-binomial variance as a function of total template count across the two samples. Here the immuneACCESS table is served through TCRdb, limited to in-frame sequences with V and J called. Missing clones are a known gap in these copies; in checked studies unresolved V genes cover under half, and the rest lacks a known reason. The DNA was the basis for D and trimming; V, J and clone size are from that table. The sample contains approximately 140,000 clones, 70% to 90% of them found a single time. Of the sample, approximately 8.9% is held by the ten largest clones.

Turning to this clone: The antigen it recognizes is unknown. Nothing much larger sits one base from this clone, and base qualities are not available.

The receptor was isolated from a person aged 18 to 75 in good health. The sample taken for sequencing was blood.

The CDR3 has the sequence CATSRDRGAQETQYF. The sequence in DNA is TGTGCCACCAGCAGAGATCGGGGGGCCCAAGAGACCCAGTACTTC. The rearranged segments are TRBV15 and TRBJ2-5, with a weak D call of TRBD2 (7 bases match). The junction carries 9 bases between V and J, which are trimmed by 0 bases and 1 base respectively. There are 15 amino acids in the CDR3, from cysteine to phenylalanine inclusive. CDR3 DNA only is kept here, 45 bases in frame from base 1. CDR1 and CDR2 are read off the germline V gene (reference sequence) as LNHNV and YYDKDF.